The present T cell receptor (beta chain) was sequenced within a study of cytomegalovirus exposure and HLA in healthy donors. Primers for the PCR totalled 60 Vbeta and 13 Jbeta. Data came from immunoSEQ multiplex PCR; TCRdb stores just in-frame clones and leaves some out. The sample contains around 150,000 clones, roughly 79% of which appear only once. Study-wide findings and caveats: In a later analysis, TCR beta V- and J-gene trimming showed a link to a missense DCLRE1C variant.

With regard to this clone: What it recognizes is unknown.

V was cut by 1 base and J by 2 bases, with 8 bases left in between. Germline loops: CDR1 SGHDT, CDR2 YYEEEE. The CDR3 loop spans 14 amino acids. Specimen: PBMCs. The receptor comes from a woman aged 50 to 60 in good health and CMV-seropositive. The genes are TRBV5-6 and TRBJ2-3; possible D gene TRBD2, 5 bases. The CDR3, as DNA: TGTGCCAGCAGCTTGAGACTAAACACAGATACGCAGTATTTT. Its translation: CASSLRLNTDTQYF.